These 3 T cell receptor beta chains were sequenced from one sample in a study of cytomegalovirus exposure and HLA in healthy donors. In the PCR, 60 Vbeta and 13 Jbeta primers were used. Profiling relied on immunoSEQ multiplex PCR, and the TCRdb table lists in-frame clones only, not all of them. The table shows about 110,000 clones, with around 88% occurring only once. Source material: PBMCs. These receptors were taken from a man between 35 and 55 years old in good health and CMV-seronegative.

This chain connects TRBV5-4 to TRBJ2-3, with 16 positions matching TRBD2. With V trimmed by 2 bases and J by 9 bases, 6 bases remained unmatched. The germline gives CDR1 SGHNT, CDR2 YYREEE (reference sequence). The CDR3 spans 16 residues. This CDR3 is CASSFGTSGGAETQYF. CDR3 DNA: TGTGCCAGCAGCTTCGGGACTAGCGGGGGGGCGGAAACGCAGTATTTT. Full variable domain (remainder filled in from reference TRBV5-4 and TRBJ2-3): ETGVTQSPTHLIKTRGQQVTLRCSSQSGHNTVSWYQQALGQGPQFIFQYYREEENGRGNFPPRFSGLQFPNYSSELNVNALELDDSALYLCASSFGTSGGAETQYFGPGTRLTVL.

The J gene is TRBJ1-2, the V gene TRBV6-5; the match to TRBD1 covers 7 bases. The CDR3 extends over 15 amino acids. Germline assignment: CDR1 MNHEY and CDR2 SVGAGI. V lost 5 bases and J lost 4; bases outside the gene matches: 10. The CDR3 DNA is TGTGCCAGCAGTACGGGGACAGTAGGAGCCTATGGCTACACCTTC. Its translation: CASSTGTVGAYGYTF.

The chain couples TRBV30 to TRBJ1-1; the D is unclear. V shed 3 bases and J shed 5 bases, with 7 bases lying between them. The germline V gene encodes CDR1 GTSNPN and CDR2 SVGIG (reference sequence). The CDR3 loop spans 11 amino acids. This CDR3 reads CAWRTETEAFF. CDR3 bases: TGTGCCTGGAGAACGGAGACTGAAGCTTTCTTT.